The 4 T cell receptor beta chains below all came from one sample that was sequenced in a study of PD-1 blockade in classical Hodgkin lymphoma (dated by TCRdb to between 2020 and 2021). The method was the immunoSEQ multiplex PCR assay. Sourced from immuneACCESS, this table was stored by TCRdb with only in-frame sequences that have V and J called. A share of the clones is absent; for the studies checked, an unresolved V gene accounts for under half, and the remainder has no known explanation. Present in this sample are about 60,000 clones, around 90% of which were seen just once. The ten top clones hold about 8% of the sample. What the time point label conveys for this sample: cycle 4 day 1 (C4D1), after 6 weeks of nivolumab. Relapse after autologous stem cell transplantation had occurred in all trial patients, and cohorts A, B and C were distinguished by prior brentuximab vedotin exposure. Material: peripheral blood mononuclear cells (PBMCs), obtained before the fourth cycle of nivolumab. Every receptor here comes from a human donor with classical Hodgkin lymphoma.

This chain connects TRBV28 to TRBJ2-7; a possible D gene is TRBD2 (7 bases). This CDR3 contains 15 residues. The germline gives CDR1 MDHEN, CDR2 SYDVKM. The V gene lost 7 bases and the J gene lost 5 bases, with 21 bases spanning the gap. The CDR3 here is CASTEYRGAGNEQYF. CDR3 nucleotides: TGTGCCAGCACTGAATATCGGGGGGCCGGTAACGAGCAGTACTTC.

The J gene is TRBJ2-5, the V gene TRBV5-4; D is unresolved. Germline CDR1 reads SGHNT; CDR2 reads YYREEE (reference sequence). Trimming left V 4 bases short and J 2 bases short, with 12 bases between. CDR3 length equals 14 residues. CDR3 region: CASSTYSVQETQYF. The CDR3 nucleotides read TGTGCCAGCAGCACTTACAGTGTGCAAGAGACCCAGTACTTC.

The J gene is TRBJ2-1, the V gene TRBV5-6; D remains ambiguous. CDR3 length: 17 residues. V was shortened by 0 bases and J by 5 bases, with 18 bases between the two germline ends. CDR1 and CDR2 from the germline V gene are SGHDT and YYEEEE. The CDR3 here is CASSLGPSAFVDNEQFF. CDR3 DNA: TGTGCCAGCAGCTTGGGGCCGTCGGCGTTCGTGGACAATGAGCAGTTCTTC.

CDR3 residues: CASHPGGAYVETQYF. The CDR3 coding sequence is TGTGCCAGTCATCCAGGGGGGGCCTACGTAGAGACCCAGTACTTC. The chain links TRBV19 to TRBJ2-5; D may be TRBD1 or TRBD2 (7 bases each). This CDR3 is built from 15 residues. The V end lost 8 bases, the J end lost 4 bases, and 20 bases lay between the germline ends. The germline CDR1 and CDR2 sequences are LNHDA and SQIVND (reference sequence).